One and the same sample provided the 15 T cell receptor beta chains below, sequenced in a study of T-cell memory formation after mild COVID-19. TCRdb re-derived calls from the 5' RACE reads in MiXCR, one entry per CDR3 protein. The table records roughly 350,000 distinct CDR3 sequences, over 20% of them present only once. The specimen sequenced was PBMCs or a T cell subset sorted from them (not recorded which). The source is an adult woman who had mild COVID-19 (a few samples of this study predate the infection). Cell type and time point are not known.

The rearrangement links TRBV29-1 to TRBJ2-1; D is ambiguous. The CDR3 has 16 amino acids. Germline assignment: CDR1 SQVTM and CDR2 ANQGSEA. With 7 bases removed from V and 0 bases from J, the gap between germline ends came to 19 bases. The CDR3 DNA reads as TGCAGCGGCCGCCGGTCCCTCGATCTCTCCTACAATGAGCAGTTCTTC. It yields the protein CSGRRSLDLSYNEQFF.

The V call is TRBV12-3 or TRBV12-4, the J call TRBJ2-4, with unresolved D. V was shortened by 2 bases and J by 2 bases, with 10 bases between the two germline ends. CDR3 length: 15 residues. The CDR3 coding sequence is TGTGCCAGCAGTTTATATGTGGGATCCAAAAACATTCAGTACTTC. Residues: CASSLYVGSKNIQYF.

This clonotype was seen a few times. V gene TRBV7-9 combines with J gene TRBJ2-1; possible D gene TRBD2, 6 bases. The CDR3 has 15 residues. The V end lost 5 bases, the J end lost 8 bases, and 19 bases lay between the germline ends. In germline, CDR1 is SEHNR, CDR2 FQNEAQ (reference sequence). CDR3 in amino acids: CASSNVGGRNDEQFF. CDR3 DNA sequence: TGTGCCAGCAGCAATGTCGGAGGGAGAAACGATGAGCAGTTCTTC.

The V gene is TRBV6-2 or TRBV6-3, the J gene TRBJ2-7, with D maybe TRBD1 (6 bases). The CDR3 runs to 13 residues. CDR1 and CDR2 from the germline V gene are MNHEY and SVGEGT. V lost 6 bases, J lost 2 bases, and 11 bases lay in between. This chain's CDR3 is CASSRTAPYEQYF. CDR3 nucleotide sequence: TGTGCCAGCAGCAGGACAGCGCCCTACGAGCAGTACTTC.

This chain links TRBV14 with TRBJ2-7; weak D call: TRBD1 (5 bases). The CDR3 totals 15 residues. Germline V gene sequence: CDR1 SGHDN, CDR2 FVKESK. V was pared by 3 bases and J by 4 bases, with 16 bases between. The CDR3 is CASSHRTLQGYEQYF. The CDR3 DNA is TGTGCCAGCAGCCACCGCACCCTCCAGGGTTACGAGCAGTACTTC.

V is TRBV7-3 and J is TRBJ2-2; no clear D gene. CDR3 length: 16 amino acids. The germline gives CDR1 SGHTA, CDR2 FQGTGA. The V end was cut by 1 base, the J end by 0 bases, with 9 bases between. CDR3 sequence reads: CASSLMASSNTGELFF. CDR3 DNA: TGTGCCAGCAGCTTAATGGCGTCTTCGAACACCGGGGAGCTGTTTTTT. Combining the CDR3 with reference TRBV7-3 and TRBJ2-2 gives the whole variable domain GAGVSQTPSNKVTEKGKYVELRCDPISGHTALYWYRQSLGQGPEFLIYFQGTGAADDSGLPNDRFFAVRPEGSVSTLKIQRTERGDSAVYLCASSLMASSNTGELFFGEGSRLTVL.

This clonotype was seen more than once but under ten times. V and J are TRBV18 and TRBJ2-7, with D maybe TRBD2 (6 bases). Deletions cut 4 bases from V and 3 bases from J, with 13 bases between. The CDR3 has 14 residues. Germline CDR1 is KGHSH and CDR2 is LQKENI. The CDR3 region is CASSLGSLHYEQYF. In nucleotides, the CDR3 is TGTGCCAGCTCACTCGGGAGTCTACACTACGAGCAGTACTTC.

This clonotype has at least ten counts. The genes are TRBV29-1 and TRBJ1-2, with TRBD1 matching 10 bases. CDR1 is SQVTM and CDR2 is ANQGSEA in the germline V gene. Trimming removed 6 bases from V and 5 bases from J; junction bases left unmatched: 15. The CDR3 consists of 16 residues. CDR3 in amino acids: CSVSGGRDRGLYGYTF. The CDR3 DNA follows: TGCAGCGTGAGCGGGGGCCGGGACAGGGGTTTGTATGGCTACACCTTC.

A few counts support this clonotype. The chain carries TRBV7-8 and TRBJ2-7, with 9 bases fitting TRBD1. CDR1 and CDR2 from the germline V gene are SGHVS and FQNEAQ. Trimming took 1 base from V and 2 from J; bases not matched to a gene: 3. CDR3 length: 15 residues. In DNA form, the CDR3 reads TGTGCCAGCAGCTTAGGGACAGGGGCAGCCTACGAGCAGTACTTC. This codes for CASSLGTGAAYEQYF. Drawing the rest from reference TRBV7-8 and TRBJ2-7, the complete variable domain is GAGVSQSPRYKVAKRGQDVALRCDPISGHVSLFWYQQALGQGPEFLTYFQNEAQLDKSGLPSDRFFAERPEGSVSTLKIQRTQQEDSAVYLCASSLGTGAAYEQYFGPGTRLTVT.

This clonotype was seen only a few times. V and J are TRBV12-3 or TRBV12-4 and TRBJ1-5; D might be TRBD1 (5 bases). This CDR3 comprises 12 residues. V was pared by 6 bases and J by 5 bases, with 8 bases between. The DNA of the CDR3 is TGTGCCAGCAGGGGGACCGATCAGCCCCAGCATTTT. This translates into CASRGTDQPQHF.

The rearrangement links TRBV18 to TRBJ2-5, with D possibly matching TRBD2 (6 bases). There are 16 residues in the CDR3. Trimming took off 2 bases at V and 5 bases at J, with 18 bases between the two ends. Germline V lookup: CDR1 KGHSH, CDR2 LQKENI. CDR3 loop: CASSPTQVQEGETQYF. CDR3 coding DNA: TGTGCCAGCTCACCAACACAGGTCCAGGAGGGCGAGACCCAGTACTTC.

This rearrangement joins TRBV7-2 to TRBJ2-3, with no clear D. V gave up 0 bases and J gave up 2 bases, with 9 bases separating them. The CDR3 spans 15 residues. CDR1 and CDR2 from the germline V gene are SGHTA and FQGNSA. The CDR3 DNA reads TGTGCCAGCAGCTTAGCGTGGTCAGACACAGATACGCAGTATTTT. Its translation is CASSLAWSDTDTQYF.

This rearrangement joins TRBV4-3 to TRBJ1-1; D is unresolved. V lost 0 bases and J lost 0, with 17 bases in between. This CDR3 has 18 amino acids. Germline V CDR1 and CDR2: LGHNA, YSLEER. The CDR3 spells CASSQEIGGLGMNTEAFF. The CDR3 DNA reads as TGCGCCAGCAGCCAAGAGATAGGCGGGTTGGGCATGAACACTGAAGCTTTCTTT.

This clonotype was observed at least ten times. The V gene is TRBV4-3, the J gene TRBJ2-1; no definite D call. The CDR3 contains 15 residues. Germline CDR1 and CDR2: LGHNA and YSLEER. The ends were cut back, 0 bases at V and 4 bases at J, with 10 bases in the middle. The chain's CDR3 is CASSQDSPRYNEQFF. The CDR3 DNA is TGCGCCAGCAGCCAAGATTCGCCGAGATACAATGAGCAGTTCTTC.

The CDR3 loop is CSVASDNEQFF. The CDR3 DNA reads TGCAGCGTTGCAAGTGACAATGAGCAGTTCTTC. V usage is TRBV29-1 and J usage is TRBJ2-1; no definite D call. Germline assignment: CDR1 SQVTM and CDR2 ANQGSEA. V was pared by 4 bases and J by 5 bases, with 6 bases between. The CDR3 has 11 amino acids.